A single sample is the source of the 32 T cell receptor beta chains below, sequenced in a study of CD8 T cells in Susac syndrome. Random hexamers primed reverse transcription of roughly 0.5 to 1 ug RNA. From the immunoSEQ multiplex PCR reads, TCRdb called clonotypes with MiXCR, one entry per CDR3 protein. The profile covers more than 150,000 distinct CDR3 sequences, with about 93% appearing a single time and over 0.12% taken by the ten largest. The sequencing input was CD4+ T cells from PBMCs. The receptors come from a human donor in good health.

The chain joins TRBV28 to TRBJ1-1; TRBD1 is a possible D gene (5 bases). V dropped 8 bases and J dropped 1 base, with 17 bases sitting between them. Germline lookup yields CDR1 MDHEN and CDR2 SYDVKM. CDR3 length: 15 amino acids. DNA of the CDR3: TGTGCCAGCGAGAATCCGGGACGGGGGAACACTGAAGCTTTCTTT. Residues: CASENPGRGNTEAFF.

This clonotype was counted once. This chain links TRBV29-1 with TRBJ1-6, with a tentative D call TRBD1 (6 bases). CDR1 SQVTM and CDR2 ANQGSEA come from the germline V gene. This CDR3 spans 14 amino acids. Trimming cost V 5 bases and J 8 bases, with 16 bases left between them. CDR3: CSVQEQGTYSPLHF. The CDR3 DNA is TGCAGCGTTCAGGAACAGGGAACGTATTCACCCCTCCACTTT.

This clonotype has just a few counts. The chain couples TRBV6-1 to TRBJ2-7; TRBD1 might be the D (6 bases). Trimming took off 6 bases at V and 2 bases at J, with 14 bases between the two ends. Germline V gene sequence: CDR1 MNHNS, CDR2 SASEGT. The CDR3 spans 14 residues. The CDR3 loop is CASRPGTLTYEQYF. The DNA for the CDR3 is TGTGCCAGCAGACCCGGGACATTAACCTACGAGCAGTACTTC.

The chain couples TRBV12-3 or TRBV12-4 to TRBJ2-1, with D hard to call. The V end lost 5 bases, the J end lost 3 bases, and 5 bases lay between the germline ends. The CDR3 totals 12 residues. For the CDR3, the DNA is TGTGCCAGCAGTGGTGTCTACAATGAGCAGTTCTTC. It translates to CASSGVYNEQFF.

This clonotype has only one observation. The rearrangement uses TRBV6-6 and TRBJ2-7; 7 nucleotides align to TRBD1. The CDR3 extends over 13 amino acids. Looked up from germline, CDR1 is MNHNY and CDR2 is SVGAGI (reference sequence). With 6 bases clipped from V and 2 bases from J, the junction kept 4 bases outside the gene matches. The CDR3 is CASSMGQPYEQYF. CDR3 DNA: TGTGCCAGCAGCATGGGACAGCCCTACGAGCAGTACTTC.

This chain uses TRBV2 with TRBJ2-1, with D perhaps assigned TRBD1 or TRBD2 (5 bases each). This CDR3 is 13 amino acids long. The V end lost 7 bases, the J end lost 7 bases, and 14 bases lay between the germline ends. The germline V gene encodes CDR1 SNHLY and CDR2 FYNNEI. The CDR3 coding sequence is TGTGCCAGCACGGGACGGATGGATAATGAGCAGTTCTTC. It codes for CASTGRMDNEQFF.

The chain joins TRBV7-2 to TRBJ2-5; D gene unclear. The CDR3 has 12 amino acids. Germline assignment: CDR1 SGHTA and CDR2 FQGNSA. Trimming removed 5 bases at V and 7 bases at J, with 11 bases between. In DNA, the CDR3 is TGTGCCAGCAGCCTAGAGACGGGGACCCAGTACTTC. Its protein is CASSLETGTQYF.

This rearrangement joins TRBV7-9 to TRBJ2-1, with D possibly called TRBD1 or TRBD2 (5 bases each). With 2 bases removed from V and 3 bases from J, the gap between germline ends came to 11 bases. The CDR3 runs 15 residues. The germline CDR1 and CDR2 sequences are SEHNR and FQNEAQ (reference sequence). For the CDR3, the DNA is TGTGCCAGCAGCTTAACCGGGGCCCTCTACAATGAGCAGTTCTTC. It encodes CASSLTGALYNEQFF.

The CDR3 bases are TGCAGTGCTAGTGCGGGGGGGCCCGGGGAGCTGTTTTTT. Translation gives CSASAGGPGELFF. The V call is TRBV20-1, the J call TRBJ2-2, with 9 bases aligning to TRBD2. The germline V gene has CDR1 DFQATT and CDR2 SNEGSKA (reference sequence). V shed 3 bases and J 6 bases; nucleotides not matched to a gene: 2. This CDR3 has 13 amino acids.

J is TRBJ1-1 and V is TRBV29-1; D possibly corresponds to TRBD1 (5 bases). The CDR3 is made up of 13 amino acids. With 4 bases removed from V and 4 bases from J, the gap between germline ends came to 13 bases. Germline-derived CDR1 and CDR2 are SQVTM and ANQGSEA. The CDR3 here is CSVANRGVTEAFF. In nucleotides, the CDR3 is TGCAGCGTTGCCAATCGAGGGGTCACTGAAGCTTTCTTT.

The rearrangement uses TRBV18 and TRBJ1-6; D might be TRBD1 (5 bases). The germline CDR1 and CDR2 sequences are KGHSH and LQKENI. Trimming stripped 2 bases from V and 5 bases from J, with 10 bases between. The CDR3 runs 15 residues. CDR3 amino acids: CASSPKRGDNSPLHF. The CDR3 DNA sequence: TGTGCCAGCTCACCAAAGAGGGGAGATAATTCACCCCTCCACTTT.

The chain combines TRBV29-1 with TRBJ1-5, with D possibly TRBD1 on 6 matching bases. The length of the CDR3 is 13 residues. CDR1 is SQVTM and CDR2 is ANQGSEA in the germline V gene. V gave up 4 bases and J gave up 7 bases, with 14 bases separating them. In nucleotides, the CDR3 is TGCAGCGTTGGAGGGACACTAGACCAGCCCCAGCATTTT. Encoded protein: CSVGGTLDQPQHF.

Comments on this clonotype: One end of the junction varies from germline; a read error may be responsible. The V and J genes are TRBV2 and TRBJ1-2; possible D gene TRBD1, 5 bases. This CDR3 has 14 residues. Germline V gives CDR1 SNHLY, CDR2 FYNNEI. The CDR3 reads CAGSVRAGKDGYTF. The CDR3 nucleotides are TGTGCCGGCAGTGTTAGGGCAGGGAAAGATGGCTACACCTTC.

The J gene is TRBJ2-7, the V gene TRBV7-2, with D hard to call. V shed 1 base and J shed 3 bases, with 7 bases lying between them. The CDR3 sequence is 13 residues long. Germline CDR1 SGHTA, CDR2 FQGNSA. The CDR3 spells CASSLDGNYEQYF. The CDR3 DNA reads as TGTGCCAGCAGCTTAGACGGAAACTACGAGCAGTACTTC.

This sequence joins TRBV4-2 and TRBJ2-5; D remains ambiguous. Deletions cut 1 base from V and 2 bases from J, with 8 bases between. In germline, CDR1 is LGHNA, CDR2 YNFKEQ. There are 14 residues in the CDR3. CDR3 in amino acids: CASSQGGGQETQYF. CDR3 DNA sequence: TGTGCCAGCAGCCAAGGGGGTGGGCAAGAGACCCAGTACTTC.

CDR3 amino acids: CASSYRPTGPQHF. CDR3 coding DNA: TGTGCCAGCAGTTACCGTCCGACAGGTCCCCAGCATTTT. This sequence joins TRBV6-2 or TRBV6-3 and TRBJ1-5; perhaps TRBD1 as D (6 bases). V lost 2 bases to trimming and J lost 10 bases, with 12 bases between them. The CDR3 covers 13 residues. The germline V gene has CDR1 MNHEY and CDR2 SVGEGT.

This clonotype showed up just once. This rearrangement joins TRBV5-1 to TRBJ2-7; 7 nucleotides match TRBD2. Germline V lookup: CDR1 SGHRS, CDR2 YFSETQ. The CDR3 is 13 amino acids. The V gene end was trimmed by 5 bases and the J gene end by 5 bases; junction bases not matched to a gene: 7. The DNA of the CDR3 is TGCGCCAGCAGTCGCGAAGGGAGGGACGAGCAGTACTTC. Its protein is CASSREGRDEQYF. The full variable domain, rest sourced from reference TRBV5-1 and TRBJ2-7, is KAGVTQTPRYLIKTRGQQVTLSCSPISGHRSVSWYQQTPGQGLQFLFEYFSETQRNKGNFPGRFSGRQFSNSRSEMNVSTLELGDSALYLCASSREGRDEQYFGPGTRLTVT.

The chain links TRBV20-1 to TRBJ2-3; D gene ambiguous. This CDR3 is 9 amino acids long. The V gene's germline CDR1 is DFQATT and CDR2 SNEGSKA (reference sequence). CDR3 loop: CTFTDTQYF. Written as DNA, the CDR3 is TGCACCTTCACAGATACGCAGTATTTT.

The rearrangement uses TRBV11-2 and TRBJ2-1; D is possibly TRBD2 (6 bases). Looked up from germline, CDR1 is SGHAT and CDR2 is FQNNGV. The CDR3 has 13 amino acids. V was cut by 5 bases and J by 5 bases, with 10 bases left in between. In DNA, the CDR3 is TGTGCCAGCAGCCTGGCGGGGCACAATGAGCAGTTCTTC. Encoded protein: CASSLAGHNEQFF.

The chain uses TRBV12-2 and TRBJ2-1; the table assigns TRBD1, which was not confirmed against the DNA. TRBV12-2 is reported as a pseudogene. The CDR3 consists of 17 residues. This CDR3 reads CATSPGTSYNFDCLQFF. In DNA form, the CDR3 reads TGTGCGACCTCTCCGGGAACCTCATACAATTTTGATTGCCTACAGTTCTTC.

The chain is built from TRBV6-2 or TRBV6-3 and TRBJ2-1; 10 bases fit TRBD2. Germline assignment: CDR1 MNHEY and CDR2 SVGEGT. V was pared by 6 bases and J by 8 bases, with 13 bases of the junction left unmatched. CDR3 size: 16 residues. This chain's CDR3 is CASSPSPSGGRYEQFF. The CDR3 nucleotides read TGTGCCAGCAGCCCCTCCCCTAGCGGGGGAAGGTATGAGCAGTTCTTC.

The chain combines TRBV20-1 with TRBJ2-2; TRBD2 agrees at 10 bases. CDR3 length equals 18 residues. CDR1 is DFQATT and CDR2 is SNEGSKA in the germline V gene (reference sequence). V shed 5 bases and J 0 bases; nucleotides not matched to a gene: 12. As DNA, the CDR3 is TGCAGTGCTGAGCTACTAGCGGGGCCATTCGCGAACACCGGGGAGCTGTTTTTT. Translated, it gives CSAELLAGPFANTGELFF.

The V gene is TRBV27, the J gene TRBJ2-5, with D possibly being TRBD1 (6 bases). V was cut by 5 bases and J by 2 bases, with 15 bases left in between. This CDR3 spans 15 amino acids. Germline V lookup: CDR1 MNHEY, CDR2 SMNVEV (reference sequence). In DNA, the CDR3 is TGTGCCAGCAGTCCGCACCGACAGGCTCAAGAGACCCAGTACTTC. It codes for CASSPHRQAQETQYF.

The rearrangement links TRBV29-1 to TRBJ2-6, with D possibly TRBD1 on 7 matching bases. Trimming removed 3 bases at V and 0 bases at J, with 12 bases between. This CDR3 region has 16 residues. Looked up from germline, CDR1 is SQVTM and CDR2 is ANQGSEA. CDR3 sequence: CSVEQGGSSGANVLTF. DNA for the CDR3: TGCAGCGTTGAGCAGGGGGGCTCCTCTGGGGCCAACGTCCTGACTTTC.

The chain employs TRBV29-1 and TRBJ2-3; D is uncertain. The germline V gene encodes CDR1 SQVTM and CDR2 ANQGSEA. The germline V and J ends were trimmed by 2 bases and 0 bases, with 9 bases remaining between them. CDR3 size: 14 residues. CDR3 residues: CSVESVASTDTQYF. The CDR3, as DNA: TGCAGCGTTGAATCAGTCGCTAGCACAGATACGCAGTATTTT.

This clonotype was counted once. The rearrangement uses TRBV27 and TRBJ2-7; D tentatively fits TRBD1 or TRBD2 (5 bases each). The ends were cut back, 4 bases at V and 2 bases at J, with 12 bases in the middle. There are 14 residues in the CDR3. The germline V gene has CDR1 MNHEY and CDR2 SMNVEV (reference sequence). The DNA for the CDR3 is TGTGCCAGCAGTTCCTCGGGACGGACCTACGAGCAGTACTTC. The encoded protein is CASSSSGRTYEQYF.

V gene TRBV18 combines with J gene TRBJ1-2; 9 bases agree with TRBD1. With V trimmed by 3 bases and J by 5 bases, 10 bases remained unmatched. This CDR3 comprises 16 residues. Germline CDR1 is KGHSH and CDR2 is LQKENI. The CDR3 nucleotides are TGTGCCAGCTCACCTCCGGAGCTGACAGGGGGGTATGGCTACACCTTC. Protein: CASSPPELTGGYGYTF.

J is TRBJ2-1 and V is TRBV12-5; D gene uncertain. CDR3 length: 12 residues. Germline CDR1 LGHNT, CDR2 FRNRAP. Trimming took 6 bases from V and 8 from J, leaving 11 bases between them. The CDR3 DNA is TGTGCTAGTGGCCCCCCGAGGTATGAGCAGTTCTTC. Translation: CASGPPRYEQFF. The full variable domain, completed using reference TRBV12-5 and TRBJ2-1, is DARVTQTPRHKVTEMGQEVTMRCQPILGHNTVFWYRQTMMQGLELLAYFRNRAPLDDSGMPKDRFSAEMPDATLATLKIQPSEPRDSAVYFCASGPPRYEQFFGPGTRLTVL.

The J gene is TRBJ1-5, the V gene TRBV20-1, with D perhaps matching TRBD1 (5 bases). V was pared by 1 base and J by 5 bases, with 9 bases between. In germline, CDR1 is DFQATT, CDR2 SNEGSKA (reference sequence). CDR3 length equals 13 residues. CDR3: CSARGDADQPQHF. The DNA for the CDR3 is TGCAGTGCTAGAGGGGACGCCGATCAGCCCCAGCATTTT.

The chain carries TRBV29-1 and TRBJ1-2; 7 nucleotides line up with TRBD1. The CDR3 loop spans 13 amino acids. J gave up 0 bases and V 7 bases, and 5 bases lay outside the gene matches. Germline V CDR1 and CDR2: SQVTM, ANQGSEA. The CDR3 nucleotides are TGCAGCGCCGGTACAGGGGCTAACTATGGCTACACCTTC. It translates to CSAGTGANYGYTF.

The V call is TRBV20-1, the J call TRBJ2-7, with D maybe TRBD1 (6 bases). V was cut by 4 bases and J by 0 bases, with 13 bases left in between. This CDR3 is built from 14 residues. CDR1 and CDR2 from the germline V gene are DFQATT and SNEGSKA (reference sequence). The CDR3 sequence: CSATQGQPSYEQYF. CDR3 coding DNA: TGCAGTGCTACTCAAGGACAGCCCTCCTACGAGCAGTACTTC.

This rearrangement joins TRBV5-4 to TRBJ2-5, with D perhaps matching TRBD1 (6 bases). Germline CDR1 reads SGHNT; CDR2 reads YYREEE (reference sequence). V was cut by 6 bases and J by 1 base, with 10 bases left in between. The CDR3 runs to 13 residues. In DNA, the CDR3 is TGTGCCAGCATGCTGGGGGCCCAAGAGACCCAGTACTTC. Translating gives CASMLGAQETQYF.